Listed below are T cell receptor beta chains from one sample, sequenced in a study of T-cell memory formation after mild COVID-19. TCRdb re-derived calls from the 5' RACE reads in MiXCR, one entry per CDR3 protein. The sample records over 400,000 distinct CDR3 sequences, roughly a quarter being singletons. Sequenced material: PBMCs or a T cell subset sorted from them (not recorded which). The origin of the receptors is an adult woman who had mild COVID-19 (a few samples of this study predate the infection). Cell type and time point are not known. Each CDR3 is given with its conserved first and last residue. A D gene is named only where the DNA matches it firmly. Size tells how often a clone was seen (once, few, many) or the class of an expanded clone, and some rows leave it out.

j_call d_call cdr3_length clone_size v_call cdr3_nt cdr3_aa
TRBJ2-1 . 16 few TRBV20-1 TGCAGTGCCCCAGCCTCGAATCTAATCTCCTACAATGAGCAGTTCTTC CSAPASNLISYNEQFF
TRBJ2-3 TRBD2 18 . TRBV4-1 TGCGCCAGCAGCCAAGTTGGGGGACTAGCGGGGGGCACAGATACGCAGTATTTT CASSQVGGLAGGTDTQYF
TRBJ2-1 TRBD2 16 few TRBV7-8 TGTGCCAGCAGCGCGCCGACTGCGGGGGGCTACAATGAGCAGTTCTTC CASSAPTAGGYNEQFF
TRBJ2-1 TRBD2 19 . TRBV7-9 TGTGCCAGCACCTCGGCCCTGCGGGGGATCTTAAGCTCCTACAATGAGCAGTTCTTC CASTSALRGILSSYNEQFF
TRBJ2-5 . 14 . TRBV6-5 TGTGCCAGCAGTTACTCGACGGGGGTCGGAGCAGTGTACTTC CASSYSTGVGAVYF
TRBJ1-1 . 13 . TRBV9 TGTGCCAGCAGCGTTCCGGGAGTGGGTGAAGCTTTCTTT CASSVPGVGEAFF
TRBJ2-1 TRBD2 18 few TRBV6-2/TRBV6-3 TGTGCCAGCAGTCCTCTAGGGGTCGGACTAGCGGGAGTCGGGGAGCAGTTCTTC CASSPLGVGLAGVGEQFF
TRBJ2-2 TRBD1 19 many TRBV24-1 TGTGCCACCAGTGACCCCGCCGGGACAGTCAGGTTTGGCACCGGGGAGCTGTTTTTT CATSDPAGTVRFGTGELFF
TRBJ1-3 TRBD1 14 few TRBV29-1 TGCAGCGTTGATGGACAGGGGACTGGAAACACCATATATTTT CSVDGQGTGNTIYF
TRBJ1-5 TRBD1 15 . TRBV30 TGTGCCTGGAATCGGGACAGGGGGCGCGATCAGCCCCAGCATTTT CAWNRDRGRDQPQHF
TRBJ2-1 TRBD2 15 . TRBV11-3 TGTGCCAGCAGCCCCGGGACTAGCGGGAAGCATGAGCAGTTCTTC CASSPGTSGKHEQFF
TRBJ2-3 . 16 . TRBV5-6 TGTGCCAGCAGCCCCGGGGACCTAGGGAGCACAGATACGCAGTATTTT CASSPGDLGSTDTQYF
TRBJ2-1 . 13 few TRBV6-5 TGTGCCAGCTGCCTACAAGAGGGTAATGAGCAGTTCTTC CASCLQEGNEQFF
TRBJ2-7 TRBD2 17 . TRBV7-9 TGTGCCAGCAGCTTAACGCCTAGCGGGATGCCCTCCTACGAGCAGTACTTC CASSLTPSGMPSYEQYF
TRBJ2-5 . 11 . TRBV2 TGTGCCAGCAGAGGCTGGGAGACCCAGTACTTC CASRGWETQYF
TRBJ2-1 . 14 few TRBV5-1 TGCGCCAGCAGCCCCGTCGGGGCCTCCCAGGAGCAGTTCTTC CASSPVGASQEQFF
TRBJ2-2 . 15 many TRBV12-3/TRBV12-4 TGTGCCAGCAGTTCATCTTCGGGGTACACCGGGGAGCTGTTTTTT CASSSSSGYTGELFF
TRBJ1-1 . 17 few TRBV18 TGTGCCAGCTCACCAAGGGCTTGGGGGGCGCTTGGCACTGAAGCTTTCTTT CASSPRAWGALGTEAFF
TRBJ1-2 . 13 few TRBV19 TGTGCCAGTACCATGGGCGGAAACTATGGCTACACCTTC CASTMGGNYGYTF
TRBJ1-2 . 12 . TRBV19 TGTGCCAGTAGTGGATACGGCGGGGGCTACACCTTC CASSGYGGGYTF
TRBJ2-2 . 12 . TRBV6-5 TGTGCCAGCAGGGCCGGCACCGGGGAGCTGTTTTTT CASRAGTGELFF
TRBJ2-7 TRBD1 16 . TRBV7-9 TGTGCCAGCAGCTCCAATCTCAGGGGGCCCCTCTACGAGCAGTACTTC CASSSNLRGPLYEQYF
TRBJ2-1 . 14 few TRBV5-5 TGTGCCAGCAGCGGGGGACTGATCTACAATGAGCAGTTCTTC CASSGGLIYNEQFF
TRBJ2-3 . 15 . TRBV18 TGTGCCAGCTCGCCAAACAGGGTAGGCACAGATACGCAGTATTTT CASSPNRVGTDTQYF
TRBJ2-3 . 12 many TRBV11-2 TGTGCCAGCAGCCTTACAGCGGATACGCAGTATTTT CASSLTADTQYF
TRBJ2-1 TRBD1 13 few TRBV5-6 TGTGCCAGCAGCGTCGGACAGGGGGGAGAGCAGTTCTTC CASSVGQGGEQFF
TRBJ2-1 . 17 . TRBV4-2 TGTGCCAGCAGCCAAGGCGGGCCGGGGAGCTCCTACAATGAGCAGTTCTTC CASSQGGPGSSYNEQFF
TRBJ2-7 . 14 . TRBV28 TGTGCCAGCAGTAGGAGCGGCAGGTGGCACGAGCAGTACTTC CASSRSGRWHEQYF
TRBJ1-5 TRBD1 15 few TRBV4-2 TGTGCCAGCAGCGCCAGGGGGCGTCTAAATCAGCCCCAGCATTTT CASSARGRLNQPQHF